This T cell receptor (beta chain) appears in the sequencing data of a study of T cell responses to AZD1222 COVID-19 vaccine. Germline V CDR1 and CDR2: KGHSH, LQKENI. This CDR3 is built from 14 residues. Trimming removed 2 bases at V and 4 bases at J, with 6 bases between. A note on this clone: The antigen is unknown.

Only in-frame clones appear in the TCRdb table, and some are missing; sequencing was by immunoSEQ multiplex PCR. In the table there are more than 140,000 clones, roughly 88% of which are singletons. Study findings and constraints: The study found Spike-specific TCR breadth and depth rose after two AZD1222 doses. CD4 TCRs covered the whole spike, strongest at regions 160-218 and 743-854. Donors, mostly white British, included more females; clonal diversity was possibly underestimated. Samples come after the peak T cell response, not at day 14.

V is TRBV18 and J is TRBJ1-6; no clear D gene. The source material was peripheral blood, sampled on day 0 of MenACWY control vaccination. This sequence was found in an adult in good health. The CDR3 loop is CASSPGEYNSPLHF. As DNA, the CDR3 is TGTGCCAGCTCACCAGGGGAATATAATTCACCCCTCCACTTT. Together with reference TRBV18 and TRBJ1-6, the CDR3 gives the full variable domain: NAGVMQNPRHLVRRRGQEARLRCSPMKGHSHVYWYRQLPEEGLKFMVYLQKENIIDESGMPKERFSAEFPKEGPSILRIQQVVRGDSAAYFCASSPGEYNSPLHFGNGTRLTVT.